This TCR beta chain was recorded in a study of T cells in Graves' hyperthyroidism and ophthalmopathy. Study-level points and caveats: Ophthalmopathy was told apart from stable hyperthyroidism by a 13 V-J model.

As concerns this clonotype: Its antigen is not known.

Using RNA transcripts as the source, TCR beta CDR3 regions were amplified. Primed by the HTBI set, a first-round RT-PCR was run on the TCR CDR3. MiXCR, applied by TCRdb to the multiplex PCR reads, yields one record per CDR3 protein. The sample carries roughly 720,000 distinct CDR3 sequences, 15% to 20% recorded once. Germline V gives CDR1 SGHDN, CDR2 FVKESK. CDR3 length: 13 amino acids. With 10 bases removed from V and 8 bases from J, the gap between germline ends came to 18 bases. Recently diagnosed hyperthyroidism of less than 2 months' duration affected patients aged 18 to 65. For the diagnoses, clinical symptoms, serum thyroxine and TRAb, thyroid ultrasound and orbital computed tomography were used. Source material for PBMCs was roughly 10 ml fresh peripheral blood.

The source of this sequence is a man aged 50 or older with Graves' hyperthyroidism. The genes are TRBV14 and TRBJ2-4, with no clear D. Material: blood. CDR3: CAILYGLSDIQYF. CDR3 nucleotide sequence: TGTGCCATCCTCTATGGGCTTAGTGACATTCAGTACTTC.